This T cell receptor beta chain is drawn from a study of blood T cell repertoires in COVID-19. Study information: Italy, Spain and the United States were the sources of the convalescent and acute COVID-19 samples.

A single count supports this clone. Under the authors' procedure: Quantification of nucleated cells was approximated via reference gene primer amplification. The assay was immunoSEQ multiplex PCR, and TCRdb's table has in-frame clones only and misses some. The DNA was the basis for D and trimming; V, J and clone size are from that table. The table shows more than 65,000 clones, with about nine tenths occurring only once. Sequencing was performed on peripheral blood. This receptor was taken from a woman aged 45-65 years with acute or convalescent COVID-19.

The CDR3: CASSLETGSAEAFF. In DNA form, the CDR3 reads TGTGCCAGCAGCTTAGAGACAGGTTCTGCTGAAGCTTTCTTT. The V gene is TRBV7-2, the J gene TRBJ1-1, with a possible D match to TRBD1 (6 bases). The germline gives CDR1 SGHTA, CDR2 FQGNSA. CDR3 length: 14 residues. V was pared by 1 base and J by 6 bases, with 12 bases between.